This T cell receptor beta chain emerged from a study of T cell repertoires in ileal Crohn's disease. TCRdb's table, derived via immunoSEQ multiplex PCR, lists solely in-frame clones and lacks some. Here the sample spans several thousand clones, about nine tenths being singletons. The CDR3 runs 13 residues. Germline loops: CDR1 SEHNR, CDR2 FQNEAQ (reference sequence). V lost 5 bases and J lost 1; bases outside the gene matches: 1. Sequencing input: ileal tissue. The source is an adult with Crohn's disease. The chain has TRBV7-9 and TRBJ1-1; 7 bases line up with TRBD1. The CDR3 DNA reads TGTGCCAGCAGCCGACAGGGGAACACTGAAGCTTTCTTT. Its translation is CASSRQGNTEAFF.